The 17 T cell receptor beta chains below come from one sample, sequenced in a study of siplizumab effects on memory and regulatory T cells. TCRdb's table, derived via immunoSEQ multiplex PCR, lists solely in-frame clones and lacks some. The profile shows about 110,000 clones, roughly 89% of them singletons. The source material was CD4+ T cells sorted from blood. These receptors were taken from a human donor in good health.

The chain joins TRBV7-9 to TRBJ2-5; maybe TRBD2 (6 bases). V gave up 2 bases and J gave up 4 bases, with 11 bases separating them. There are 14 residues in the CDR3. The germline gives CDR1 SEHNR, CDR2 FQNEAQ (reference sequence). CDR3 DNA: TGTGCCAGCAGCTTAAACTACGGGGGAGAGACCCAGTACTTC. Amino acid sequence: CASSLNYGGETQYF.

J is TRBJ2-3 and V is TRBV15, with D possibly being TRBD1 (6 bases). This CDR3 spans 17 amino acids. The V gene lost 0 bases and the J gene lost 0 bases, with 13 bases spanning the gap. From germline, CDR1 is LNHNV and CDR2 YYDKDF (reference sequence). CDR3 DNA sequence: TGTGCCACCAGCAGAGATGCAACAGGGCATAGCACAGATACGCAGTATTTT. This gives the protein CATSRDATGHSTDTQYF. The whole variable domain, remainder taken from reference TRBV15 and TRBJ2-3, is DAMVIQNPRYQVTQFGKPVTLSCSQTLNHNVMYWYQQKSSQAPKLLFHYYDKDFNNEADTPDNFQSRRPNTSFCFLDIRSPGLGDTAMYLCATSRDATGHSTDTQYFGPGTRLTVL.

The chain carries TRBV6-5 and TRBJ2-2, with 8 bases identical to TRBD1. The CDR3 loop spans 15 amino acids. The germline gives CDR1 MNHEY, CDR2 SVGAGI. With V trimmed by 5 bases and J by 4 bases, 6 bases remained unmatched. The CDR3 DNA is TGTGCCAGCAGTATTGACAGGGGCGCCACCGGGGAGCTGTTTTTT. As protein: CASSIDRGATGELFF.

This chain links TRBV10-1 with TRBJ2-2, with 8 bases aligning to TRBD2. The CDR3 runs to 15 residues. The germline V gene has CDR1 WNHNN and CDR2 SYGVQD (reference sequence). The ends lost 4 bases at V and 1 base at J; junction bases unmatched: 2. In DNA, the CDR3 is TGCGCCAGCAGTGTAACTAGCGGGAACACCGGGGAGCTGTTTTTT. Residues: CASSVTSGNTGELFF.

V and J are TRBV7-9 and TRBJ1-2; 9 bases are a match to TRBD1. Germline lookup yields CDR1 SEHNR and CDR2 FQNEAQ (reference sequence). Trimming took 8 bases from V and 5 from J; bases not matched to a gene: 6. This CDR3 is 13 amino acids long. The CDR3 sequence is CASSRDRAYGYTF. The CDR3 DNA follows: TGTGCCAGCTCCCGGGACAGGGCATATGGCTACACCTTC.

The chain is built from TRBV5-4 and TRBJ2-3; no definite D call. The CDR3 is 12 amino acids. Trimming cost V 4 bases and J 2 bases, with 5 bases left between them. Germline CDR1 reads SGHNT; CDR2 reads YYREEE (reference sequence). The DNA of the CDR3 is TGTGCCAGCAGCCCCTCCACAGATACGCAGTATTTT. Residues: CASSPSTDTQYF.

This chain links TRBV27 with TRBJ2-5, with 8 bases matching TRBD1. CDR3 length: 13 residues. V shed 6 bases, J shed 4 bases, and the junction held 4 bases outside the gene matches. Germline CDR1 and CDR2: MNHEY and SMNVEV (reference sequence). The chain's CDR3 is CASRRTGTETQYF. CDR3 DNA sequence: TGTGCCAGCAGAAGGACAGGGACAGAGACCCAGTACTTC.

The chain combines TRBV7-2 with TRBJ2-3; D gene ambiguous. CDR3 length equals 14 residues. The V and J ends lost 3 bases and 0 bases respectively, with 7 bases between them. Per germline, CDR1 SGHTA and CDR2 FQGNSA. The CDR3 spells CASSLDFSTDTQYF. CDR3 DNA: TGTGCCAGCAGCTTGGATTTTAGCACAGATACGCAGTATTTT.

The V and J genes are TRBV10-3 and TRBJ2-1; 10 nucleotides match TRBD2. Germline loops: CDR1 ENHRY, CDR2 SYGVKD. This CDR3 has 13 residues. The V and J ends lost 8 bases and 5 bases, in that order; junction bases with no gene match: 3. The CDR3 DNA follows: TGTGCCATCCGGACTAGCGGCAACAATGAGCAGTTCTTC. It encodes CAIRTSGNNEQFF.

The chain is built from TRBV14 and TRBJ1-2; TRBD1 matches 9 bases. Germline CDR1 reads SGHDN; CDR2 reads FVKESK. The J segment lost 12 bases and the V segment lost 3 bases, leaving 11 bases of the junction unmatched. The CDR3 sequence is 14 residues long. The DNA of the CDR3 is TGTGCCAGCAGCCACCTGGAGGGACAGGGACGGAACACCTTC. This gives the protein CASSHLEGQGRNTF.

The chain is built from TRBV4-1 and TRBJ1-1, with D uncertain. V was shortened by 1 base and J by 3 bases, with 12 bases between the two germline ends. The germline V gene has CDR1 MGHRA and CDR2 YSYEKL. The CDR3 totals 15 residues. Here the CDR3 reads CASSQVPRIHTEAFF. The CDR3 DNA is TGCGCCAGCAGCCAAGTTCCCAGGATCCACACTGAAGCTTTCTTT.

This chain uses TRBV2 with TRBJ2-1; D possibly uses TRBD1 or TRBD2 (5 bases each). Trimming stripped 8 bases from V and 0 bases from J, with 11 bases between. CDR3 size: 14 residues. Germline CDR1 is SNHLY and CDR2 is FYNNEI. This CDR3 reads CASRRGSSYNEQFF. In DNA, the CDR3 is TGTGCCAGCCGACGGGGCAGCTCCTACAATGAGCAGTTCTTC. Full variable domain (rest looked up from reference TRBV2 and TRBJ2-1): EPEVTQTPSHQVTQMGQEVILRCVPISNHLYFYWYRQILGQKVEFLVSFYNNEISEKSEIFDDQFSVERPDGSNFTLKIRSTKLEDSAMYFCASRRGSSYNEQFFGPGTRLTVL.

This clone was picked up a small number of times. The DNA for the CDR3 is TGTGCCAGCAGTGGACGGGACTCCCTCTACGAGCAGTACTTC. Its protein is CASSGRDSLYEQYF. This rearrangement joins TRBV2 to TRBJ2-7; D is perhaps TRBD2 (6 bases). V shed 4 bases and J shed 3 bases, with 13 bases lying between them. Germline CDR1 reads SNHLY; CDR2 reads FYNNEI. The CDR3 has 14 amino acids.

This sequence joins TRBV2 and TRBJ1-3, with a possible D match to TRBD1 (6 bases). Germline CDR1 reads SNHLY; CDR2 reads FYNNEI. This CDR3 is built from 16 residues. Trimming removed 2 bases at V and 2 bases at J, with 13 bases between. The CDR3 nucleotides read TGTGCCAGCAGTGAACTACAGGGAACGACTGGAAACACCATATATTTT. Protein sequence: CASSELQGTTGNTIYF.

J is TRBJ1-2 and V is TRBV10-3; TRBD1 aligns across 7 bases. V was clipped by 6 bases and J by 3 bases; unmatched bases: 1. The germline gives CDR1 ENHRY, CDR2 SYGVKD. This CDR3 region has 12 residues. The CDR3 sequence: CAIRGTDYGYTF. In DNA, the CDR3 is TGTGCCATCAGGGGGACAGACTATGGCTACACCTTC.

The chain employs TRBV5-6 and TRBJ2-1; unclear D gene. CDR1 is SGHDT, CDR2 YYEEEE, per germline. Deletions cut 0 bases from V and 0 bases from J, with 10 bases between. The CDR3 has 16 residues. The chain's CDR3 is CASSLEGYHSYNEQFF. In DNA form, the CDR3 reads TGTGCCAGCAGCTTGGAAGGGTACCACTCCTACAATGAGCAGTTCTTC.

This chain uses TRBV6-1 with TRBJ2-7; 10 nucleotides line up with TRBD2. The CDR3 spans 14 residues. With 8 bases clipped from V and 3 bases from J, the junction kept 7 bases outside the gene matches. Germline V gene sequence: CDR1 MNHNS, CDR2 SASEGT. The CDR3 region is CASRGSGRLYEQYF. As DNA, the CDR3 is TGTGCCAGCCGGGGTAGCGGGAGGCTCTACGAGCAGTACTTC.